This T cell receptor beta chain was sequenced in a study of blood T cell repertoires in COVID-19. Whole-study context: Sample material is recorded as cDNA or gDNA derived from T cells, B-cell-depleted T cells, or PBMCs.

This clone was counted only a few times. Assay: immunoSEQ multiplex PCR; the TCRdb copy retains only in-frame clones and omits some. The sample carries approximately 170,000 clones, about 74% recorded once. Deletions cut 5 bases from V and 6 bases from J, with 13 bases between. The CDR3 spans 13 residues. Germline lookup yields CDR1 MDHEN and CDR2 SYDVKM. The chain recombines TRBV28 with TRBJ1-2, with a tentative D call TRBD1 (5 bases). Sequenced material: peripheral blood. The TCR comes from a woman at least 80 years old with acute or convalescent COVID-19. The DNA for the CDR3 is TGTGCCAGCAGTCAGGGAATTTGGGATGGCTACACCTTC. It yields the protein CASSQGIWDGYTF.